The 21 T cell receptor beta chains below come from one sample, sequenced in a study of tumor and adjacent non-tumor tissue in lung cancer. RNA was extracted from bulk tissue without any cell sorting. The library came from three nested PCR rounds adapted from ARM-PCR protocols. MiXCR was run by TCRdb on the multiplex PCR reads, yielding one entry per CDR3 protein. The sample has some 99,000 distinct CDR3 sequences, roughly 74% seen once. The sample consisted of lung tumor tissue. These TCRs come from a woman aged 60-70 years with non-small cell lung cancer.

In this sample, this clonotype turned up many times. The rearrangement links TRBV6-6 to TRBJ2-1, with 11 bases that match TRBD2. The CDR3 length is 15 residues. CDR1 and CDR2 (germline): MNHNY, SVGAGI (reference sequence). The V segment lost 5 bases and the J segment 6 bases; nucleotides outside the gene matches: 6. CDR3 sequence: CASSNLAGGPNEQFF. For the CDR3, the DNA is TGTGCCAGCAGTAACTTAGCGGGGGGGCCCAATGAGCAGTTCTTC.

Notes on this clonotype: A much larger clone sits a single nucleotide away, making a read error possible. The V gene is TRBV28, the J gene TRBJ2-5, with D perhaps matching TRBD1 or TRBD2 (6 bases each). Germline CDR1 and CDR2: MDHEN and SYDVKM. The CDR3 spans 15 residues. This CDR3 reads CANSSAGDFQETQYF. DNA for the CDR3: TGTGCCAACAGTTCGGCAGGGGACTTTCAAGAGACCCAGTACTTC. The whole variable domain, filled in from reference TRBV28 and TRBJ2-5, reads DVKVTQSSRYLVKRTGEKVFLECVQDMDHENMFWYRQDPGLGLRLIYFSYDVKMKEKGDIPEGYSVSREKKERFSLILESASTNQTSMYLCANSSAGDFQETQYFGPGTRLLVL.

Concerning this clonotype itself: The junction differs from germline at one of its ends, possibly a read error. V and J are TRBV20-1 and TRBJ1-4, with a possible D match to TRBD1 (6 bases). The CDR3 is made up of 19 amino acids. Germline V lookup: CDR1 DFQATT, CDR2 SNEGSKA (reference sequence). CDR3: CSARFWEPGGGATNEKLFF. The CDR3 nucleotides read TGCAGTGCTAGATTCTGGGAGCCCGGGGGGGGCGCAACTAATGAAAAACTATTTTTT.

This sequence joins TRBV5-1 and TRBJ1-1; the D is unclear. The V gene's germline CDR1 is SGHRS and CDR2 YFSETQ. This CDR3 spans 14 amino acids. This CDR3 reads CGNSLGLSGTEAFF. For the CDR3, the DNA is TGCGGCAACAGCTTAGGGTTAAGCGGGACTGAAGCTTTCTTT.

Concerning this clonotype: Germline is not matched at one junction end, which may reflect a read error. V and J are TRBV11-3 and TRBJ2-7, with D possibly being TRBD2 (5 bases). Germline assignment: CDR1 SGHNT and CDR2 YENEEA. The CDR3 is made up of 14 amino acids. The CDR3 DNA sequence: TGTGCCAATAGCTTAGATACGGGAACCTACGATCAGTACTTC. Translating it yields CANSLDTGTYDQYF.

In regard to this clonotype: The junction departs from the called germline gene at one end, perhaps through a read error. The gene calls are TRBV6-2 or TRBV6-3 and TRBJ1-5; tentative D call: TRBD1 (5 bases). Germline CDR1 reads MNHEY; CDR2 reads SVGEGT. The CDR3 contains 17 residues. CDR3 residues: CASSPPNYRSPNQPQDF. The CDR3 coding sequence is TGTGCCAGCAGCCCACCGAACTACAGGTCTCCGAATCAGCCCCAGGATTTT.

About this clonotype: A much larger clone lies a single base off, so this may be a read error. This chain links TRBV6-2 or TRBV6-3 with TRBJ2-2; 8 bases map to TRBD2. Per germline, CDR1 MNHEY and CDR2 SVGEGT. The CDR3 consists of 15 residues. For the CDR3, the DNA is TGTGCCAGCAGTTCGAAGCGGGAGAACACCGGGGAGCTGGTTTTT. Residues: CASSSKRENTGELVF.

Regarding this clonotype: Being one base from a much bigger clone, this may be a read error. The rearrangement links TRBV20-1 to TRBJ2-3, with D possibly called TRBD1 or TRBD2 (5 bases each). In germline, CDR1 is DFQATT, CDR2 SNEGSKA (reference sequence). The CDR3 loop spans 15 amino acids. This chain's CDR3 is CNAQTGTKPPDTQYF. For the CDR3, the DNA is TGCAATGCTCAGACCGGGACCAAACCCCCAGATACGCAGTATTTT.

As for this clonotype: A read error is likely, as this CDR3 ends without the conserved phenylalanine or tryptophan. The chain links TRBV11-2 to TRBJ2-3; TRBD1 aligns across 7 bases. V shed 4 bases and J 5 bases; nucleotides not matched to a gene: 6. Germline CDR1 reads SGHAT; CDR2 reads FQNNGV. This CDR3 is built from 14 residues. CDR3 residues: CASSSKRGLDTQYL. The DNA of the CDR3 is TGTGCCAGCAGCTCAAAGAGGGGGCTAGATACGCAGTATTTA.

Remarks on this clonotype: Because the CDR3 is missing its conserved closing phenylalanine or tryptophan, this is likely a read error. Because the CDR3's place on the DNA is in doubt, the DNA is left out and the CDR3 is given as listed by TCRdb. Here the CDR3 reads CSATPGANTEVFL. The V gene is TRBV20-1, the J gene TRBJ1-1; TRBD1, as called in the table, went unchecked against the DNA. In germline, CDR1 is DFQATT, CDR2 SNEGSKA (reference sequence). With termini counted, the CDR3 has 13 amino acids.

CDR3 residues: CSAGIGTPQFF. In DNA, the CDR3 is TGCAGTGCTGGTATTGGGACGCCGCAGTTCTTC. V and J are TRBV20-1 and TRBJ2-1; D possibly uses TRBD1 or TRBD2 (5 bases each). From germline, CDR1 is DFQATT and CDR2 SNEGSKA (reference sequence). The V end was cut by 5 bases, the J end by 12 bases, with 14 bases between. This CDR3 has 11 amino acids.

As regards this clonotype: A much larger clone differs from this one at a single base, so this may be a read error. The chain joins TRBV10-3 to TRBJ2-1; tentative D call: TRBD2 (8 bases). CDR3 length: 21 residues. Trimming shortened V by 4 bases and J by 4 bases, and 32 bases separated the two germline ends. Germline lookup yields CDR1 ENHRY and CDR2 SYGVKD. CDR3 coding DNA: TGTGCCATCAGTGGGGGACAGCCTCATTCCCCTCTAGCGGGTAATTACAATGAGCAGTTCTTC. This translates into CAISGGQPHSPLAGNYNEQFF.

To note about this clonotype: The junction departs from germline at one end; a sequencing error may be responsible. The chain combines TRBV18 with TRBJ2-1; a possible D gene is TRBD1 (6 bases). This CDR3 has 16 residues. Germline loops: CDR1 KGHSH, CDR2 LQKENI. CDR3 DNA: TGTGCCAACTCACCAAAGGGGGAAGCAGAGTACAATGAGCAGTTCTTC. Encoded protein: CANSPKGEAEYNEQFF.

Written as DNA, the CDR3 is TGTGCCAGCAGCTTGCGGGGCAACACCGGGGAGCCATTTTTT. This encodes CASSLRGNTGEPFF. The rearrangement uses TRBV11-2 and TRBJ2-2, with D perhaps TRBD2 (6 bases). CDR3 length: 14 amino acids. In germline, CDR1 is SGHAT, CDR2 FQNNGV. V dropped 3 bases and J dropped 17 bases, with 22 bases sitting between them.

This clonotype was seen more than once but under ten times. A read error is possible here, since a much larger clone lies one base away. The chain is built from TRBV20-1 and TRBJ1-5, with 9 bases that match TRBD1. CDR3 length: 14 amino acids. Unmatched junction bases numbered 6, after V lost 7 bases and J lost 2 bases. CDR1 and CDR2 from the germline V gene are DFQATT and SNEGSKA (reference sequence). The DNA for the CDR3 is TGCAGTGTTATGACAGGGGGAGGCAATCAGCCCCAGCATTTT. Encoded protein: CSVMTGGGNQPQHF.

On this clonotype: Given a much more abundant clone one base away, this may be a read error. The chain carries TRBV6-1 and TRBJ1-5, with D possibly matching TRBD1 (5 bases). Germline V CDR1 and CDR2: MNHNS, SASEGT. This CDR3 has 15 residues. The CDR3 DNA reads TGTGCCGGCAGTGAGGGGATCCCAGTGAATCAGCCCCAGCATTTT. This sequence encodes CAGSEGIPVNQPQHF.

As to this clonotype: This may be a read error: a much more frequent sequence differs by one nucleotide. This chain connects TRBV20-1 to TRBJ2-1; 8 positions match TRBD2. Germline loops: CDR1 DFQATT, CDR2 SNEGSKA (reference sequence). V trimming: 4 bases; J trimming: 2 bases; junction bases outside the gene matches: 10. The CDR3 length is 16 residues. CDR3 nucleotide sequence: TGCAGTGCTAATCCGGGACTAGTGGGAACCTACAATGAGCAGTTCTTC. It translates to CSANPGLVGTYNEQFF.

On this clonotype itself: One junction end disagrees with the germline gene, perhaps due to a read error. The chain joins TRBV10-1 to TRBJ2-3; D is uncertain. The CDR3 sequence is 14 residues long. Germline-derived CDR1 and CDR2 are WNHNN and SYGVQD (reference sequence). This CDR3 reads CVSSWPIDSNRIYF. The CDR3 region has the DNA TGCGTCAGCAGTTGGCCAATAGACTCGAATAGGATATATTTT.

Comments on this clonotype: A much larger clone sits a single nucleotide away, making a read error possible. V usage is TRBV6-5 and J usage is TRBJ1-1; D not certain. Germline V CDR1 and CDR2: MNHEY, SVGAGI. The CDR3 runs to 16 residues. Trimming shortened V by 6 bases and J by 4 bases, and 21 bases separated the two germline ends. CDR3 in DNA: TGTGCCAGCAGACTAAATACTGGGATAGGGAGCACTGAAGCTTTCTTT. Translated: CASRLNTGIGSTEAFF.

In the case of this clonotype: One end of the junction varies from germline; a read error may be responsible. The chain joins TRBV6-6 to TRBJ1-1; a weak D match, TRBD1 (5 bases). Germline V gene lookup returns CDR1 MNHNY and CDR2 SVGAGI (reference sequence). The CDR3 has 16 amino acids. The CDR3 coding sequence is TGTACCAGCAGTCTCGGCACAGGACCGACAAACACTGAAGCTTTCTTT. It translates to CTSSLGTGPTNTEAFF.

As regards this clonotype: The DNA is omitted, as the CDR3 cannot be located on it reliably, and the CDR3 follows TCRdb's listing. This sequence joins TRBV20-1 and TRBJ1-2; TRBD1, the table's D call, lacks a check against the DNA. The germline V gene has CDR1 DFQATT and CDR2 SNEGSKA (reference sequence). Ends included, the CDR3 has 13 residues. The CDR3 sequence: CSARGQGGYGCTF.